The 15 T cell receptor beta chains presented below share a single source sample, sequenced in a study of CXCR4 blockade with PD-1 therapy in pancreatic cancer. The protocol was immunoSEQ multiplex PCR, while the TCRdb copy is restricted to in-frame clones and leaves out a portion. Found here are 800 or so clones, around 36% of them singletons; the top ten hold over 20%. The specimen was tumor tissue. These receptors originate from a human donor with pancreatic ductal adenocarcinoma.

This clone was seen more than once but under ten times. V usage is TRBV6-8 and J usage is TRBJ2-3, with 9 positions matching TRBD1. CDR1 is MNHGY, CDR2 SAAAGT, per germline. The CDR3 runs to 15 residues. After removal of 5 bases from V and 3 bases from J, the junction contained 6 bases not matched to a gene. CDR3 in amino acids: CASSGPGQGTDTQYF. CDR3 sequence (DNA): TGTGCCAGCAGTGGACCGGGACAGGGAACAGATACGCAGTATTTT.

This clone was counted a few times. This chain joins TRBV12-5 and TRBJ2-7, with TRBD1 matching over 7 bases. This CDR3 is built from 13 residues. V lost 10 bases to trimming and J lost 3 bases; unmatched junction nucleotides: 9. Looked up from germline, CDR1 is LGHNT and CDR2 is FRNRAP. CDR3 in amino acids: CATRDSLYYEQYF. The CDR3 DNA is TGTGCTACTAGGGACAGCCTATACTACGAGCAGTACTTC.

J is TRBJ2-7 and V is TRBV11-3; 11 bases fit TRBD2. From germline, CDR1 is SGHNT and CDR2 YENEEA. This CDR3 comprises 16 residues. Germline trimming cut 1 base from V and 4 bases from J; bases unmatched to any gene: 6. Here the CDR3 reads CASSLGLAGQVYEQYF. The CDR3 DNA sequence: TGTGCCAGCAGCTTAGGACTAGCGGGGCAAGTTTACGAGCAGTACTTC.

Only a few counts were recorded for this clone. The CDR3 DNA follows: TGTGCCAGTAGTATAGCGCAGATCTCTGGAAACACCATATATTTT. Residues: CASSIAQISGNTIYF. The V gene is TRBV19, the J gene TRBJ1-3; the D is unclear. The germline V and J ends were trimmed by 1 base and 0 bases, with 7 bases remaining between them. The CDR3 extends over 15 amino acids. CDR1 and CDR2 (germline): LNHDA, SQIVND (reference sequence).

The chain has TRBV19 and TRBJ2-2; D is undetermined. The CDR3 is 17 residues long. The germline gives CDR1 LNHDA, CDR2 SQIVND (reference sequence). The V end lost 1 base, the J end lost 0 bases, and 12 bases lay between the germline ends. CDR3 sequence: CASSIALDLANTGELFF. CDR3 coding DNA: TGTGCCAGTAGTATAGCCCTAGACCTCGCGAACACCGGGGAGCTGTTTTTT. The complete variable domain, with remaining parts taken from reference TRBV19 and TRBJ2-2, reads DGGITQSPKYLFRKEGQNVTLSCEQNLNHDAMYWYRQDPGQGLRLIYYSQIVNDFQKGDIAEGYSVSREKKESFPLTVTSAQKNPTAFYLCASSIALDLANTGELFFGEGSRLTVL.

The chain has TRBV18 and TRBJ2-2; D may match TRBD1 or TRBD2 (6 bases each). This CDR3 comprises 14 residues. CDR1 and CDR2 (germline): KGHSH, LQKENI. The V gene lost 4 bases and the J gene lost 9 bases, with 15 bases spanning the gap. CDR3 bases: TGTGCCAGCTCACTCACCGGGGGCGGCCGGGAGCTGTTTTTT. The encoded protein is CASSLTGGGRELFF.

The chain links TRBV19 to TRBJ2-6; D remains ambiguous. The CDR3 loop spans 14 amino acids. Germline loops: CDR1 LNHDA, CDR2 SQIVND (reference sequence). Trimming cost V 7 bases and J 0 bases, with 7 bases left between them. The CDR3 is CASIESSGANVLTF. The DNA for the CDR3 is TGTGCCAGTATTGAGAGCTCTGGGGCCAACGTCCTGACTTTC.

This clone was counted between two and nine times. The chain uses TRBV9 and TRBJ2-3, with 9 bases identical to TRBD2. V shed 4 bases, J shed 5 bases, and the junction held 14 bases outside the gene matches. The CDR3 is 17 residues long. Germline CDR1 reads SGDLS; CDR2 reads YYNGEE. The CDR3 DNA is TGTGCCAGCAGCAGCAATACTCGGACTAGCGCAGGAGATACGCAGTATTTT. Encoded protein: CASSSNTRTSAGDTQYF.

This clone turned up a few times. This sequence joins TRBV19 and TRBJ2-1; D ambiguous. Germline loops: CDR1 LNHDA, CDR2 SQIVND (reference sequence). The CDR3 runs to 15 residues. Trimming cost V 4 bases and J 2 bases, with 12 bases left between them. The CDR3 nucleotides are TGTGCCAGTAGTAGGAACAGTCAAGCCTACAATGAGCAGTTCTTC. It translates to CASSRNSQAYNEQFF. Using reference TRBV19 and TRBJ2-1 for the parts outside the CDR3, the full variable domain is DGGITQSPKYLFRKEGQNVTLSCEQNLNHDAMYWYRQDPGQGLRLIYYSQIVNDFQKGDIAEGYSVSREKKESFPLTVTSAQKNPTAFYLCASSRNSQAYNEQFFGPGTRLTVL.

This clone showed up just a few times. The CDR3 region is CASSLSAAPGTGELFF. The CDR3 bases are TGTGCCAGCAGTTTATCGGCAGCCCCGGGTACCGGGGAGCTGTTTTTT. The V and J genes are TRBV28 and TRBJ2-2; no clear D. This CDR3 comprises 16 residues. V shed 1 base and J shed 5 bases, with 14 bases lying between them. The germline V gene has CDR1 MDHEN and CDR2 SYDVKM.

The J gene is TRBJ2-5, the V gene TRBV19, with D possibly called TRBD1 or TRBD2 (5 bases each). CDR1 LNHDA and CDR2 SQIVND come from the germline V gene (reference sequence). The CDR3 is 14 residues long. Deletions cut 4 bases from V and 3 bases from J, with 12 bases between. The CDR3: CASSNRDPKETQYF. For the CDR3, the DNA is TGTGCCAGTAGTAACCGGGACCCAAAAGAGACCCAGTACTTC.

V and J are TRBV15 and TRBJ2-7, with 12 bases lining up with TRBD1. The CDR3 totals 15 residues. Trimming removed 1 base from V and 5 bases from J; junction bases left unmatched: 3. Germline V gives CDR1 LNHNV, CDR2 YYDKDF (reference sequence). The CDR3 region is CATSRAGQGAHEQYF. The CDR3 bases are TGTGCCACCAGCAGAGCGGGACAGGGGGCTCACGAGCAGTACTTC.

Only a few counts were recorded for this clone. The rearrangement links TRBV10-3 to TRBJ2-1; 10 bases match TRBD2. The V gene's germline CDR1 is ENHRY and CDR2 SYGVKD. Trimming removed 10 bases from V and 4 bases from J; junction bases left unmatched: 4. The CDR3 runs to 13 residues. The CDR3 nucleotides are TGTGCCAGCGGGACTAGCGAATACAATGAGCAGTTCTTC. Amino acid sequence: CASGTSEYNEQFF.

The CDR3 is CASSIAGAYNEQFF. For the CDR3, the DNA is TGTGCCAGTAGTATAGCGGGAGCCTACAATGAGCAGTTCTTC. The rearrangement links TRBV19 to TRBJ2-1; D might be TRBD2 (6 bases). V lost 1 base, J lost 2 bases, and 6 bases lay in between. CDR3 length equals 14 residues. Germline CDR1 LNHDA, CDR2 SQIVND (reference sequence).

By its share, this clone is medium-sized. The genes are TRBV11-3 and TRBJ2-7; a weak D match, TRBD2 (5 bases). The CDR3 has 15 amino acids. Germline V gene sequence: CDR1 SGHNT, CDR2 YENEEA. With 4 bases removed from V and 4 bases from J, the gap between germline ends came to 17 bases. DNA for the CDR3: TGTGCCAGCAGCTCCCTCGTCGGGGTCGGTTACGAGCAGTACTTC. Protein: CASSSLVGVGYEQYF.